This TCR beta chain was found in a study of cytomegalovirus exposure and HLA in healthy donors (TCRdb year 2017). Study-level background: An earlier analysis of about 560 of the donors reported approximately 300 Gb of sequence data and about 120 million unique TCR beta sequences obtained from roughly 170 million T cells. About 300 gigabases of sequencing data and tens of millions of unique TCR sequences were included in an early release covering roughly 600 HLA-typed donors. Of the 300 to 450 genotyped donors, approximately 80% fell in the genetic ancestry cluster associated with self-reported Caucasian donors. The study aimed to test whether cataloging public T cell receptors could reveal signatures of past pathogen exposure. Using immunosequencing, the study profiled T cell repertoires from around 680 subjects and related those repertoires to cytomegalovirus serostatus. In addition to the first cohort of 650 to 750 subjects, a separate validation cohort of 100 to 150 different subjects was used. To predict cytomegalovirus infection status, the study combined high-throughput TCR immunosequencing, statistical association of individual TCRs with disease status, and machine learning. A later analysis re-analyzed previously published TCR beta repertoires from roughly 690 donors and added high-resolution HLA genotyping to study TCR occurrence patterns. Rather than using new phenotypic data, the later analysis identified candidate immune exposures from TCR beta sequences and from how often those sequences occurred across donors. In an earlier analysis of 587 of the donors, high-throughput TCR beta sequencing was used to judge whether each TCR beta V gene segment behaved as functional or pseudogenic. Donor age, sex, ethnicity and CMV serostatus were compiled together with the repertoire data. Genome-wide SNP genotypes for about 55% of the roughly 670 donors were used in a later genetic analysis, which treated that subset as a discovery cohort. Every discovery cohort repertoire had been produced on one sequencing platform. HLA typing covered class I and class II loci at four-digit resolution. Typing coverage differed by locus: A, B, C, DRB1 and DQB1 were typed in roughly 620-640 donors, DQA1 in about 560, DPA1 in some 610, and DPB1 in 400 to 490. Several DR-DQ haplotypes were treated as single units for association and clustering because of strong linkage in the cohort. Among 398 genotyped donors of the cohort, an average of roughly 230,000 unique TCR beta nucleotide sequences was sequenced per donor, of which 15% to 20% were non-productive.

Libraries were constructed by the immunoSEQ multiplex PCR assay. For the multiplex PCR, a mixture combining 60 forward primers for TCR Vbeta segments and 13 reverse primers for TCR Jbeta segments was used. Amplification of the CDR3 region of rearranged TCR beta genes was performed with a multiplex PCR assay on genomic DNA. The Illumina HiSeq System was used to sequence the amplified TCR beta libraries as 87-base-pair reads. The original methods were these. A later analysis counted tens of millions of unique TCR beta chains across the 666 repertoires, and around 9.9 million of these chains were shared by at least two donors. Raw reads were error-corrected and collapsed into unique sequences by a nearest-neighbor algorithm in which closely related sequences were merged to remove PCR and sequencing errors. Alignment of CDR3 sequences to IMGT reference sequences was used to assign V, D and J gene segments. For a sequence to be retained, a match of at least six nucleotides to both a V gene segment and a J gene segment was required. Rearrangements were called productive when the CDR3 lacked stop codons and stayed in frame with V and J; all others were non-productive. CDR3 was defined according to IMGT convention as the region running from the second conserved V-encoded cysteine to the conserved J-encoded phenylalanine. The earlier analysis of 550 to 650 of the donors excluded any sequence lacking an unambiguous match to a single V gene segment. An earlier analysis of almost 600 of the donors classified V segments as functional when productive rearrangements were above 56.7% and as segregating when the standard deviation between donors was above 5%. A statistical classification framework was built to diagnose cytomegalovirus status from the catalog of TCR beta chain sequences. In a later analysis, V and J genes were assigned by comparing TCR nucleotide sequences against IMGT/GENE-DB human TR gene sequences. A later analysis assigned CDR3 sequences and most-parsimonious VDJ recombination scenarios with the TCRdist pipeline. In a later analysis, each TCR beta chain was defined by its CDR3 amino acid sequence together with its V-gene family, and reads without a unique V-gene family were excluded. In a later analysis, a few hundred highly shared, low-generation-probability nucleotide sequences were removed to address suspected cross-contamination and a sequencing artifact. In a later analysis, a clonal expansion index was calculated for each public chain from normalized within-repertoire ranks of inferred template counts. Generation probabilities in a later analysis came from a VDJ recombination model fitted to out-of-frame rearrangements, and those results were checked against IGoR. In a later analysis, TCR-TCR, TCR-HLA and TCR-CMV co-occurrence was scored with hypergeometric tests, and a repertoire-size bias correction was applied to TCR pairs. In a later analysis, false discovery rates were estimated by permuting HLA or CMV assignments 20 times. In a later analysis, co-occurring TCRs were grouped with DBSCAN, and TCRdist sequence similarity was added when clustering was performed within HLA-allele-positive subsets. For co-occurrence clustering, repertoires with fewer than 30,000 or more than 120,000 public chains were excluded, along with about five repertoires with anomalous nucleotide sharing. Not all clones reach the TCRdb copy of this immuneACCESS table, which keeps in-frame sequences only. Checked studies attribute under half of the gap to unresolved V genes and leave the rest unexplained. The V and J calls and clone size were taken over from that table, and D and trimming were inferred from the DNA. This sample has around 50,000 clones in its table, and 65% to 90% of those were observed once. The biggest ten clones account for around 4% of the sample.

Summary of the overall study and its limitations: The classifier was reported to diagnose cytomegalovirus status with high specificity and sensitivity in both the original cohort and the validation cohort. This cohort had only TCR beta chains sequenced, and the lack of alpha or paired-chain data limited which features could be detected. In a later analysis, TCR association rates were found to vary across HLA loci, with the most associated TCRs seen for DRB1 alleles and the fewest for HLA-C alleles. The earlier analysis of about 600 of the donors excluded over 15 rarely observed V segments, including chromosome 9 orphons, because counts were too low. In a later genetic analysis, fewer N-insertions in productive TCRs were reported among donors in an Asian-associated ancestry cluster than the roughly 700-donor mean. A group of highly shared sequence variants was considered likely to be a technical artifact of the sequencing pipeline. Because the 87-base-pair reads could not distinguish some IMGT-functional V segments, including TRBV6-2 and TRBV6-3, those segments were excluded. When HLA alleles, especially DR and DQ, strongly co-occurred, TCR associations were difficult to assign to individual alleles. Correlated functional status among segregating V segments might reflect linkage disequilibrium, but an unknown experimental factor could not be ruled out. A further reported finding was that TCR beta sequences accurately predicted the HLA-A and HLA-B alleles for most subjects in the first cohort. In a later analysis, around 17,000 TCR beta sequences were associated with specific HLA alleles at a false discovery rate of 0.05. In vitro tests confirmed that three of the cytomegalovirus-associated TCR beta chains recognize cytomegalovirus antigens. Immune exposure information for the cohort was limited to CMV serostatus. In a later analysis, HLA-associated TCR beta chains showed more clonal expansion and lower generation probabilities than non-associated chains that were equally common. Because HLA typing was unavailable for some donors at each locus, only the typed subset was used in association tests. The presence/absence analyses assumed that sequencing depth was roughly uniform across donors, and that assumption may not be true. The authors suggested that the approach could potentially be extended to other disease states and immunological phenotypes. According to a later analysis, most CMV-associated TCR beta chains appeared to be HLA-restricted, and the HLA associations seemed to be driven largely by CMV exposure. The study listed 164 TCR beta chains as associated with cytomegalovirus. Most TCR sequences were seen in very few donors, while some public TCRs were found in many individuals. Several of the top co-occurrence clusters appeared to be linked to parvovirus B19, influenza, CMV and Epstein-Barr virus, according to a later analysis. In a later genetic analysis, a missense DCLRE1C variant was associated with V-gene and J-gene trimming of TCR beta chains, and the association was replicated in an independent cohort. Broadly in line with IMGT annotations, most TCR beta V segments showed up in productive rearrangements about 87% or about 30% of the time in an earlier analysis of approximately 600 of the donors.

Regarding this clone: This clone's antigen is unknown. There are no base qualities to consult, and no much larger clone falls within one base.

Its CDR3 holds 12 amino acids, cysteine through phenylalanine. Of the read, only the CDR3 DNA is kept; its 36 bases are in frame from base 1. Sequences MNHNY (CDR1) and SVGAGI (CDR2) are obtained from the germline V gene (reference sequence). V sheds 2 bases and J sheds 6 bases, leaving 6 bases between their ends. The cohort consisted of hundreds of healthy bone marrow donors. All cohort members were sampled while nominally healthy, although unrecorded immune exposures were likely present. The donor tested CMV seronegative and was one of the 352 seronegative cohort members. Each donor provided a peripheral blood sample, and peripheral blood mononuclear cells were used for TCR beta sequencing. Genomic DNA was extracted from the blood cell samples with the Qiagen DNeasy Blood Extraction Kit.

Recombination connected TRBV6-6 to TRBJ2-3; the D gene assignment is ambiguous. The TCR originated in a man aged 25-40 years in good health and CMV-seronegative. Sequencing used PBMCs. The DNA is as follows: TGTGCCAGCAGTTACAGAGGCGATACGCAGTATTTT. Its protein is CASSYRGDTQYF.